One and the same sample provided the 7 T cell receptor beta chains below, sequenced in a study of T-cell reconstitution after alpha-beta-depleted transplantation in children. During its preparation, the TCRbeta library received unique molecular identifiers. TCRdb processed the PCR reads anew with MiXCR; each CDR3 protein has one entry. The table records some 200,000 distinct CDR3 sequences, 7.5% to 9.5% of them present only once. Sequencing was performed on PBMCs, mostly from graft donor cells, taken 360 days after TCRalphabeta/CD19-depleted stem cell transplant. The receptor source for this set is a male patient under 10 years old who had a stem cell transplant for acute myeloid leukemia, so the T cells may come from the graft donor.

This clonotype appeared a few times. This chain connects TRBV20-1 to TRBJ1-5; D not resolved. V was pared by 0 bases and J by 0 bases, with 15 bases between. Germline assignment: CDR1 DFQATT and CDR2 SNEGSKA (reference sequence). The CDR3 contains 17 residues. The CDR3 DNA sequence: TGCAGTGCTAGAGATCCGCGCAGCCTTTATAGCAATCAGCCCCAGCATTTT. Amino acids: CSARDPRSLYSNQPQHF.

This clonotype was counted ten times or more. V gene TRBV12-3 or TRBV12-4 combines with J gene TRBJ2-3, with D unclear. The CDR3 sequence is 14 residues long. The V end lost 5 bases, the J end lost 3 bases, and 12 bases lay between the germline ends. The CDR3 spells CASSKTRRTDTQYF. CDR3 DNA: TGTGCCAGCAGTAAAACCCGGCGGACAGATACGCAGTATTTT.

The table lists this clonotype with many counts. V gene TRBV10-3 combines with J gene TRBJ2-1; 7 nucleotides match TRBD1. Trimming removed 6 bases from V and 5 bases from J; junction bases left unmatched: 4. This CDR3 is built from 13 residues. Germline V CDR1 and CDR2: ENHRY, SYGVKD. The CDR3 coding sequence is TGTGCCATCAGGGGGACAGAGAACAATGAGCAGTTCTTC. Translated: CAIRGTENNEQFF.

V gene TRBV6-6 combines with J gene TRBJ2-7; TRBD1 agrees at 7 bases. This CDR3 contains 13 residues. Germline CDR1 MNHNY, CDR2 SVGAGI (reference sequence). V trimming: 4 bases; J trimming: 4 bases; junction bases outside the gene matches: 4. The CDR3 loop is CASSSGTVYEQYV. In DNA, the CDR3 is TGTGCCAGCAGTTCCGGGACAGTTTACGAGCAGTACGTC.

Worth noting for this clonotype: The junction departs from germline at one end; a sequencing error may be responsible. Written as DNA, the CDR3 is TGTGCCAGCAGCTTGGGACTGCTGACAGATACGCTGTATTTT. It encodes CASSLGLLTDTLYF. This chain links TRBV7-8 with TRBJ2-3; a weak D match, TRBD2 (6 bases). Germline values: CDR1 SGHVS, CDR2 FQNEAQ. The CDR3 loop spans 14 amino acids.

This rearrangement joins TRBV6-6 to TRBJ1-5; D remains ambiguous. V shed 6 bases and J shed 5 bases, with 11 bases lying between them. The CDR3 sequence is 13 residues long. Germline V gene lookup returns CDR1 MNHNY and CDR2 SVGAGI (reference sequence). The CDR3 bases are TGTGCCAGCAGGCCAGTAAGTTATCAGCCCCAGCATTTT. Its protein is CASRPVSYQPQHF.

CDR3: CAWSVARGSEAFF. CDR3 coding DNA: TGTGCCTGGAGTGTAGCCAGGGGGAGTGAAGCTTTCTTT. The chain joins TRBV30 to TRBJ1-1, with 7 bases aligning to TRBD1. CDR3 length: 13 amino acids. The germline gives CDR1 GTSNPN, CDR2 SVGIG (reference sequence). The junction had 5 bases not matched to a gene; V was cut back by 0 bases and J by 7 bases.